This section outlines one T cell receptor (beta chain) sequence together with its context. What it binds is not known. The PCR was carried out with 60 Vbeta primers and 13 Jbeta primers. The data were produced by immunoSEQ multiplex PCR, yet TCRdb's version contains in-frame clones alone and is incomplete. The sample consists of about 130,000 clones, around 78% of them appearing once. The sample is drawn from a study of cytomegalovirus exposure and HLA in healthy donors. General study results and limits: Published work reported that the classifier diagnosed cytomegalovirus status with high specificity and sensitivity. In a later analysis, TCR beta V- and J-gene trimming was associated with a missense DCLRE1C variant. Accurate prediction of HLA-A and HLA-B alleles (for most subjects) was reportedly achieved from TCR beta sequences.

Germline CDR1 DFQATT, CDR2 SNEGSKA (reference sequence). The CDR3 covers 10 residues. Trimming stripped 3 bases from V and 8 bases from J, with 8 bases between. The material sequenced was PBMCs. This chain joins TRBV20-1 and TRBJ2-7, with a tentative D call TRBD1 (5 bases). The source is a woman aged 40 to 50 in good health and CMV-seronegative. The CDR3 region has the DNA TGCAGTGCTAGCCAGGGTCAGCAGTACTTC. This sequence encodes CSASQGQQYF.